The 18 T cell receptor beta chains listed next were all sequenced from one sample in a study of read filtering for tumor transcriptome and immune sequencing. Molecular barcoded adaptors covering alpha/delta and beta/gamma chains were used on roughly 400 ng RNA. TCRdb analysed the reads with MiXCR anew, one entry per CDR3 protein. In the table there are 62,000 or so distinct CDR3 sequences, 20% to 25% of which are singletons. The sample was a population of CD138-negative cells sorted from bone marrow. These receptors were taken from a donor aged 40 or older with multiple myeloma.

The chain uses TRBV7-9 and TRBJ2-2; weak D call: TRBD2 (6 bases). V was clipped by 6 bases and J by 3 bases, with 17 bases between them. The CDR3 is 16 residues long. The germline V gene has CDR1 SEHNR and CDR2 FQNEAQ (reference sequence). Here the CDR3 reads CASRSRDSGDTGELFF. For the CDR3, the DNA is TGTGCCAGCAGGTCCCGGGACTCGGGAGACACCGGGGAGCTGTTTTTT.

This clonotype showed up many times. This CDR3 is CASSATVNTEAFF. The CDR3 region has the DNA TGTGCCAGCAGTGCGACAGTGAACACTGAAGCTTTCTTT. The V gene is TRBV6-1, the J gene TRBJ1-1; D may be TRBD1 (5 bases). Trimming left V 4 bases short and J 0 bases short, with 6 bases between. The CDR3 sequence is 13 residues long. The germline CDR1 and CDR2 sequences are MNHNS and SASEGT.

This clonotype has a count of ten or more. The chain couples TRBV11-2 to TRBJ1-2; TRBD1 agrees at 7 bases. J gave up 4 bases and V 5 bases, and 7 bases lay outside the gene matches. CDR1 SGHAT and CDR2 FQNNGV come from the germline V gene. The CDR3 runs 14 residues. The CDR3 DNA reads TGTGCCAGCAGCCTCGCGGGACAGACCTATGGCTACACCTTC. Its translation: CASSLAGQTYGYTF.

Ten or more counts support this clonotype. The chain links TRBV10-3 to TRBJ2-3; a weak D match, TRBD1 (6 bases). The CDR3 sequence is 13 residues long. Germline V gene sequence: CDR1 ENHRY, CDR2 SYGVKD. V was clipped by 4 bases and J by 2 bases, with 7 bases between them. The CDR3 coding sequence is TGTGCCATCAGTGGGACAGACACAGATACGCAGTATTTT. Amino acids: CAISGTDTDTQYF.

This clonotype was detected many times. The chain joins TRBV12-3 or TRBV12-4 to TRBJ2-6, with D possibly TRBD2 on 5 matching bases. Trimming pared 7 bases from V and 6 bases from J, leaving 7 bases between. The CDR3 runs 12 residues. The CDR3 here is CASTREANVLTF. The DNA for the CDR3 is TGTGCCAGCACTCGGGAGGCCAACGTCCTGACTTTC.

At least ten counts were recorded for this clonotype. V gene TRBV5-1 combines with J gene TRBJ2-7; D unresolved. The ends were cut back, 4 bases at V and 1 base at J, with 9 bases in the middle. The CDR3 is 13 residues long. The V gene's germline CDR1 is SGHRS and CDR2 YFSETQ. DNA of the CDR3: TGCGCCAGCAGCCCGGGCAGATCCTACGAGCAGTACTTC. Protein sequence: CASSPGRSYEQYF.

This clonotype has only one observation. At one boundary the junction diverges from the germline segment, which might be a read error. The chain employs TRBV9 and TRBJ2-2, with TRBD2 identical over 12 bases. The germline V gene encodes CDR1 SGDLS and CDR2 YYNGEE. This CDR3 has 16 amino acids. CDR3 region: CACSVDTSGRTGELLF. The CDR3 region has the DNA TGTGCCTGCAGCGTAGATACTAGCGGGAGGACCGGGGAGCTGCTTTTT. Variable domain in full (rest from reference TRBV9 and TRBJ2-2): DSGVTQTPKHLITATGQRVTLRCSPRSGDLSVYWYQQSLDQGLQFLIQYYNGEERAKGNILERFSAQQFPDLHSELNLSSLELGDSALYFCACSVDTSGRTGELLFGEGSRLTVL.

The sample holds many counts of this clonotype. In DNA form, the CDR3 reads TGCAGCGTTGAAGGTGAAAATAAGCAGTTCTTC. Protein product: CSVEGENKQFF. V gene TRBV29-1 combines with J gene TRBJ2-1; D is unresolved. This CDR3 has 11 amino acids. The V end was cut by 1 base, the J end by 11 bases, with 9 bases between. Looked up from germline, CDR1 is SQVTM and CDR2 is ANQGSEA.

This clonotype turned up a few times. The chain uses TRBV5-1 and TRBJ1-1; D is uncertain. From germline, CDR1 is SGHRS and CDR2 YFSETQ. Trimming removed 1 base from V and 1 base from J, with 11 bases in between. The CDR3 extends over 15 amino acids. The CDR3 loop reads CASSLSLTPNTEAFF. The CDR3 region has the DNA TGCGCCAGCAGCTTGTCTTTAACCCCGAACACTGAAGCTTTCTTT.

Regarding this clonotype: A much bigger clone sits one base away, suggesting this may be a read error. The chain has TRBV4-1 and TRBJ1-2, with 8 bases matching TRBD1. This CDR3 comprises 16 residues. With V trimmed by 3 bases and J by 4 bases, 10 bases remained unmatched. Germline CDR1 MGHRA, CDR2 YSYEKL. The CDR3 DNA follows: TGCGCCAGCAGCCAGCGGACAGGGCTCACACTCTATGGCTACACCTTC. It specifies CASSQRTGLTLYGYTF.

There are many counts of this clonotype. The rearrangement uses TRBV7-2 and TRBJ2-1; no reliable D call. The CDR3 runs 16 residues. Germline lookup yields CDR1 SGHTA and CDR2 FQGNSA. Trimming left V 4 bases short and J 2 bases short, with 15 bases between. The CDR3 region is CASSSPVGLAYNEQFF. The CDR3 DNA reads as TGTGCCAGCAGCTCCCCGGTGGGGTTGGCCTACAATGAGCAGTTCTTC.

This clonotype was seen ten or more times. V is TRBV23-1 and J is TRBJ2-7; D may be TRBD2 (5 bases). TRBV23-1 is classed as an ORF, of uncertain function. There are 15 residues in the CDR3. Deletions cut 2 bases from V and 0 bases from J, with 11 bases between. CDR3 nucleotide sequence: TGCGCCAGCAGTCAAGGACTGGAAACCTCCTACGAGCAGTACTTC. Its translation: CASSQGLETSYEQYF.

This clonotype appeared many times. The chain combines TRBV4-1 with TRBJ2-3; 9 positions agree with TRBD1. Germline CDR1 MGHRA, CDR2 YSYEKL. V dropped 6 bases and J dropped 6; count of bases not matched to a gene: 13. The CDR3 runs to 16 residues. In DNA, the CDR3 is TGCGCCAGCAGTCGAGTCATTACAGGGGGCATGGATACGCAGTATTTT. Translated: CASSRVITGGMDTQYF.

Concerning this clonotype itself: It may be a read error: a sequence one base away is much more abundant. J is TRBJ2-7 and V is TRBV12-3 or TRBV12-4, with a tentative D call TRBD1 (6 bases). The CDR3 consists of 16 residues. V was cut by 5 bases and J by 2 bases, with 19 bases left in between. The CDR3 coding sequence is TGTGCCAGCAGTGCCATGGCAGGGGATTATACCTACGAGCAGTACTTC. It specifies CASSAMAGDYTYEQYF.

This clonotype was detected ten times or more. The V gene is TRBV12-3 or TRBV12-4, the J gene TRBJ2-6; maybe TRBD2 (5 bases). V was cut by 2 bases and J by 2 bases, with 7 bases left in between. This CDR3 has 15 residues. The CDR3 reads CASSLTSAGANVLTF. The CDR3 DNA reads as TGTGCCAGCAGTTTAACTAGTGCTGGGGCCAACGTCCTGACTTTC.

This clonotype has at least ten counts. V is TRBV14 and J is TRBJ1-1; no reliable D call. Germline CDR1 and CDR2: SGHDN and FVKESK. Trimming stripped 1 base from V and 1 base from J, with 7 bases between. The CDR3 consists of 14 residues. CDR3 residues: CASSQGLGNTEAFF. The CDR3 DNA is TGTGCCAGCAGCCAAGGGCTGGGGAACACTGAAGCTTTCTTT.

At least ten counts were recorded for this clonotype. This chain links TRBV7-9 with TRBJ2-6, with D unclear. V gave up 4 bases and J gave up 0 bases, with 13 bases separating them. The CDR3 extends over 17 amino acids. Germline loops: CDR1 SEHNR, CDR2 FQNEAQ (reference sequence). CDR3 in DNA: TGTGCCAGCAGCTCATCTGACCTAGACTCTGGGGCCAACGTCCTGACTTTC. It encodes CASSSSDLDSGANVLTF.

This clonotype was counted a few times. V and J are TRBV13 and TRBJ2-1, with D unclear. This CDR3 spans 14 amino acids. Germline CDR1 and CDR2: PRHDT and FYEKMQ (reference sequence). V lost 7 bases and J 1 base, leaving 11 bases between the germline ends. The CDR3: CASKSVGSYNEQFF. CDR3 coding DNA: TGTGCCAGCAAGAGTGTTGGGTCCTACAATGAGCAGTTCTTC.